Below are 11 T cell receptor beta chains sequenced from a single sample in a study of T cells after yellow fever vaccination. TCRdb redid the calling of the 5' RACE reads with MiXCR, one entry per CDR3 protein. The sample carries 620,000 or so distinct CDR3 sequences, less than 20% recorded once. The sample consisted of PBMCs, taken 5 days after the first yellow fever vaccination. The receptors shown here come from a man between 18 and 29 years old who received the YFV17D yellow fever vaccine.

The J gene is TRBJ2-1, the V gene TRBV7-9, with 7 bases fitting TRBD2. Trimming removed 2 bases from V and 7 bases from J; junction bases left unmatched: 8. The germline CDR1 and CDR2 sequences are SEHNR and FQNEAQ (reference sequence). The CDR3 has 15 amino acids. The CDR3 DNA follows: TGTGCCAGCAGCTTAAGGCGGGGAGGGTGGAATGAGCAGTTCTTC. The encoded protein is CASSLRRGGWNEQFF.

The chain combines TRBV12-3 or TRBV12-4 with TRBJ2-3; D tentatively fits TRBD1 or TRBD2 (5 bases each). This CDR3 spans 13 amino acids. Trimming stripped 6 bases from V and 1 base from J, with 8 bases between. This CDR3 reads CASRGTGTDTQYF. CDR3 sequence (DNA): TGTGCCAGCAGGGGGACGGGCACAGATACGCAGTATTTT.

The V and J genes are TRBV7-9 and TRBJ2-3, with D perhaps TRBD2 (6 bases). The ends were cut back, 8 bases at V and 2 bases at J, with 23 bases in the middle. CDR1 is SEHNR and CDR2 is FQNEAQ in the germline V gene (reference sequence). The CDR3 totals 17 residues. DNA of the CDR3: TGTGCCAGCTACTCAACTTTAGGAAGGGGACTCACAGATACGCAGTATTTT. It translates to CASYSTLGRGLTDTQYF.

About this clonotype itself: Relative to the germline gene, one junction end is altered; a read error may explain this. The chain employs TRBV7-7 and TRBJ2-3; the match to TRBD2 covers 11 bases. Germline CDR1 and CDR2: SSHAT and FNYEAQ (reference sequence). The CDR3 length is 15 residues. CDR3 coding DNA: TGTGCTAGCAGCCGGACTAGCGGGTTCGCAGATACGCAGTATTTT. Translation: CASSRTSGFADTQYF.

The chain carries TRBV4-3 and TRBJ1-2, with a tentative D call TRBD1 (5 bases). V was cut by 0 bases and J by 7 bases, with 12 bases left in between. The V gene's germline CDR1 is LGHNA and CDR2 YSLEER. The length of the CDR3 is 14 residues. The CDR3 loop is CASSQDTGAGGYTF. The CDR3 DNA reads TGCGCCAGCAGCCAAGATACCGGGGCTGGTGGCTACACCTTC.

The CDR3 loop reads CASSLSDEQYF. For the CDR3, the DNA is TGCGCCAGCAGCCTGAGCGATGAGCAGTACTTC. This sequence joins TRBV5-1 and TRBJ2-7; D unclear. The CDR3 extends over 11 amino acids. In germline, CDR1 is SGHRS, CDR2 YFSETQ. V lost 4 bases and J 7 bases, leaving 9 bases between the germline ends. The full variable domain, completed using reference TRBV5-1 and TRBJ2-7, is KAGVTQTPRYLIKTRGQQVTLSCSPISGHRSVSWYQQTPGQGLQFLFEYFSETQRNKGNFPGRFSGRQFSNSRSEMNVSTLELGDSALYLCASSLSDEQYFGPGTRLTVT.

The V gene is TRBV6-1, the J gene TRBJ2-1; D gene unclear. V lost 6 bases, J lost 7 bases, and 16 bases lay in between. In germline, CDR1 is MNHNS, CDR2 SASEGT. This CDR3 has 14 residues. The CDR3 nucleotides read TGTGCCAGCAGCCGTGGGAACGCCATAAATGAGCAGTTCTTC. Its translation is CASSRGNAINEQFF.

The chain carries TRBV11-2 and TRBJ1-4; D is undetermined. Germline V gene lookup returns CDR1 SGHAT and CDR2 FQNNGV. The CDR3 length is 12 residues. Trimming cost V 0 bases and J 8 bases, with 4 bases left between them. In DNA form, the CDR3 reads TGTGCCAGCAGCTTAGAGAGGGAAAAACTGTTTTTT. Protein product: CASSLEREKLFF.

This clonotype was counted a few times. V gene TRBV7-9 combines with J gene TRBJ2-2; 8 bases map to TRBD1. Looked up from germline, CDR1 is SEHNR and CDR2 is FQNEAQ (reference sequence). J lost 8 bases, V lost 5 bases, and 7 bases had no gene match. The CDR3 is 14 residues long. The CDR3 DNA is TGTGCCAGCAGCACCCGACAGGGGTCTGGGGAGCTGTTTTTT. Translating gives CASSTRQGSGELFF.

The chain has TRBV7-2 and TRBJ2-3; 13 nucleotides align to TRBD2. Germline CDR1 SGHTA, CDR2 FQGNSA. With V trimmed by 1 base and J by 5 bases, 6 bases remained unmatched. There are 17 residues in the CDR3. The CDR3 DNA reads as TGTGCCAGCAGCTTAGTGGGACTAGCGGGGCGGTTAGATACGCAGTATTTT. Translation gives CASSLVGLAGRLDTQYF.

This clonotype occurred a few times. The rearrangement joins TRBV11-1 to TRBJ2-1, with unresolved D. CDR3 size: 13 residues. V was clipped by 1 base and J by 6 bases, with 7 bases between them. Per the germline V gene, CDR1 is SGHAT and CDR2 is FQDESV (reference sequence). The chain's CDR3 is CASSLVPLNEQFF. CDR3 DNA sequence: TGTGCCAGCAGCTTAGTGCCCCTCAATGAGCAGTTCTTC.